Presented here are 26 T cell receptor beta chains from one specimen sequenced in a study of blood T cells in healthy people across ages. Primers used in a second PCR of about 7 to 12 cycles were a sample-barcoded 5' primer and a J-beta primer mix. One entry per CDR3 protein results from TCRdb running MiXCR on the 5' RACE reads. The profile shows over 600,000 distinct CDR3 sequences, 56% of them singletons. Sequenced: blood. These receptors all stem from a man aged 35-49 years in good health.

This clonotype has just a few counts. The rearrangement uses TRBV12-3 or TRBV12-4 and TRBJ1-5; TRBD1 might be the D (6 bases). The V end was cut by 1 base, the J end by 5 bases, with 9 bases between. There are 14 residues in the CDR3. DNA for the CDR3: TGTGCCAGCAGTTTAGGGGGGGCCCATCAGCCCCAGCATTTT. This gives the protein CASSLGGAHQPQHF.

The chain's CDR3 is CASSEVVSGRLRPYEQYF. CDR3 bases: TGTGCCAGCAGTGAAGTGGTAAGCGGGAGACTCCGCCCCTACGAGCAGTACTTC. The rearrangement uses TRBV2 and TRBJ2-7; the match to TRBD2 covers 8 bases. This CDR3 has 18 amino acids. The V and J ends lost 1 base and 2 bases, in that order; junction bases with no gene match: 13. Germline V lookup: CDR1 SNHLY, CDR2 FYNNEI.

The chain recombines TRBV9 with TRBJ2-2; possibly TRBD2 for D (5 bases). V was trimmed by 2 bases and J by 7 bases, leaving 9 bases between them. The length of the CDR3 is 13 residues. Germline CDR1 and CDR2: SGDLS and YYNGEE. DNA for the CDR3: TGTGCCAGCAGCGTCGGGGTTGTCGGGGAGCTGTTTTTT. It yields the protein CASSVGVVGELFF.

This clonotype was detected a few times. V gene TRBV11-2 combines with J gene TRBJ2-7, with D possibly TRBD2 on 5 matching bases. V dropped 0 bases and J dropped 3 bases, with 9 bases sitting between them. Germline assignment: CDR1 SGHAT and CDR2 FQNNGV. CDR3 size: 14 residues. CDR3 amino acids: CASSLDLGLYEQYF. CDR3 DNA: TGTGCCAGCAGCTTAGATCTCGGACTCTACGAGCAGTACTTC.

This clonotype was seen more than once but under ten times. The V and J genes are TRBV12-3 or TRBV12-4 and TRBJ2-7, with D maybe TRBD2 (5 bases). CDR3 length: 14 residues. Trimming cost V 5 bases and J 5 bases, with 16 bases left between them. CDR3 DNA: TGTGCCAGCAGTCCCCGGACTGCCCCCGACGAGCAGTACTTC. It is translated as CASSPRTAPDEQYF.

This chain uses TRBV20-1 with TRBJ1-2; D perhaps matches TRBD1 (6 bases). The CDR3 runs to 13 residues. The V gene's germline CDR1 is DFQATT and CDR2 SNEGSKA (reference sequence). CDR3 protein: CRAQARQAYGYTF. In nucleotides, the CDR3 is TGCAGGGCTCAAGCCCGACAGGCATATGGCTACACCTTC.

The chain links TRBV12-3 or TRBV12-4 to TRBJ2-3; D is unresolved. The CDR3 has 13 residues. Trimming pared 5 bases from V and 2 bases from J, leaving 8 bases between. In nucleotides, the CDR3 is TGTGCCAGCAGTGGGGATCTCACAGATACGCAGTATTTT. It yields the protein CASSGDLTDTQYF.

The rearrangement links TRBV7-2 to TRBJ2-1; 9 bases match TRBD2. The CDR3 is 15 residues long. Trimming removed 2 bases from V and 5 bases from J; junction bases left unmatched: 4. Germline CDR1 and CDR2: SGHTA and FQGNSA. The CDR3 is CASSLFQRGDNEQFF. The CDR3, as DNA: TGTGCCAGCAGCTTATTTCAGCGGGGGGACAATGAGCAGTTCTTC. The full variable domain, rest sourced from reference TRBV7-2 and TRBJ2-1, is GAGVSQSPSNKVTEKGKDVELRCDPISGHTALYWYRQSLGQGLEFLIYFQGNSAPDKSGLPSDRFSAERTGGSVSTLTIQRTQQEDSAVYLCASSLFQRGDNEQFFGPGTRLTVL.

This clonotype turned up a few times. Without the conserved terminal phenylalanine or tryptophan, this CDR3 likely stems from a read error. It is unclear where the CDR3 begins or ends on the DNA, so no DNA is shown, and the CDR3 is as TCRdb lists it. The chain links TRBV9 to TRBJ2-1. CDR1 is SGDLS and CDR2 is YYNGEE in the germline V gene. Both ends counted, the CDR3 spans 14 residues. The CDR3 is CASSAQSYGYTFGS.

This rearrangement joins TRBV9 to TRBJ2-3; 11 bases map to TRBD2. V shed 0 bases, J shed 2 bases, and the junction held 5 bases outside the gene matches. This CDR3 is built from 17 residues. CDR1 is SGDLS and CDR2 is YYNGEE in the germline V gene. CDR3 nucleotides: TGTGCCAGCAGCGTAGATCCTAGCGGGAGGACCACAGATACGCAGTATTTT. Amino acids: CASSVDPSGRTTDTQYF.

Concerning this clonotype: At one of its ends the junction is not consistent with the germline gene, which may arise from a read error. The CDR3 DNA reads TGCAGTGCCCCCCGTGGCGTACCCTCCTACAGTGAGCAGTTCTTC. Its translation: CSAPRGVPSYSEQFF. V is TRBV20-1 and J is TRBJ2-1, with D uncertain. The CDR3 has 15 residues. Per the germline V gene, CDR1 is DFQATT and CDR2 is SNEGSKA (reference sequence).

The gene calls are TRBV10-3 and TRBJ2-7, with 8 bases aligning to TRBD1. Germline V gene lookup returns CDR1 ENHRY and CDR2 SYGVKD. This CDR3 has 14 residues. V dropped 10 bases and J dropped 4; count of bases not matched to a gene: 12. This chain's CDR3 is CATATGVNPYEQYF. The CDR3 nucleotides read TGTGCCACCGCGACAGGGGTTAACCCATACGAGCAGTACTTC.

The chain is built from TRBV4-1 and TRBJ2-4; TRBD2 agrees at 9 bases. The J call may be faulty, since TRBJ2-7 better matches the DNA end. Germline lookup yields CDR1 MGHRA and CDR2 YSYEKL. CDR3 length: 15 amino acids. CDR3 nucleotide sequence: TGCGCCAGCAGCCATGGGACTAGCAGGTCCTACGAGCAGTACTTC. Protein sequence: CASSHGTSRSYEQYF.

This clonotype was seen only a few times. The rearrangement links TRBV28 to TRBJ2-7; 7 bases align to TRBD2. Germline V gives CDR1 MDHEN, CDR2 SYDVKM. V lost 3 bases and J lost 2; bases outside the gene matches: 7. The CDR3 totals 15 residues. In DNA form, the CDR3 reads TGTGCCAGCAGTTTCGGCGGGAGTAGAACCTACGAGCAGTACTTC. Translated, it gives CASSFGGSRTYEQYF. The full variable domain, completed using reference TRBV28 and TRBJ2-7, is DVKVTQSSRYLVKRTGEKVFLECVQDMDHENMFWYRQDPGLGLRLIYFSYDVKMKEKGDIPEGYSVSREKKERFSLILESASTNQTSMYLCASSFGGSRTYEQYFGPGTRLTVT.

V is TRBV3-1 and J is TRBJ1-1; TRBD1 matches 7 bases. With 4 bases clipped from V and 1 base from J, the junction kept 9 bases outside the gene matches. The germline CDR1 and CDR2 sequences are LGHDT and YNNKEL (reference sequence). The CDR3 runs to 16 residues. The CDR3 DNA is TGTGCCAGCAGCCTAACTGCCGGGACAGAGAACACTGAAGCTTTCTTT. Translated, it gives CASSLTAGTENTEAFF.

This clonotype was seen once. The chain is built from TRBV5-1 and TRBJ1-3, with 7 bases fitting TRBD1. After removal of 3 bases from V and 8 bases from J, the junction contained 20 bases not matched to a gene. Germline V CDR1 and CDR2: SGHRS, YFSETQ. The CDR3 consists of 18 residues. For the CDR3, the DNA is TGCGCCAGCAGCTCTTCGGGGGACAGATCTCCCTATGGCTACACCATATATTTT. Amino acid sequence: CASSSSGDRSPYGYTIYF.

This chain links TRBV13 with TRBJ2-1, with TRBD2 identical over 9 bases. The DNA end lines up better with TRBJ2-7; the J call may be wrong. Germline-derived CDR1 and CDR2 are PRHDT and FYEKMQ (reference sequence). This CDR3 comprises 14 residues. CDR3 nucleotides: TGTGCCAGCAGAGCGGGAGGCTCCTACAATGAGCAGTACTTC. This encodes CASRAGGSYNEQYF.

This clonotype has a handful of counts. The chain is built from TRBV5-1 and TRBJ2-4; possibly TRBD1 for D (6 bases). The end of the DNA fits TRBJ2-5 better, so the J call may be wrong. In germline, CDR1 is SGHRS, CDR2 YFSETQ. This CDR3 has 16 amino acids. This chain's CDR3 is CASSLAVGGREETQYF. The CDR3 coding sequence is TGCGCCAGCAGCTTGGCCGTTGGGGGCAGGGAAGAGACCCAGTACTTC.

This chain uses TRBV6-6 with TRBJ1-1; no clear D gene. CDR1 and CDR2 from the germline V gene are MNHNY and SVGAGI (reference sequence). The CDR3 length is 12 residues. Trimming removed 7 bases at V and 0 bases at J, with 6 bases between. CDR3 DNA: TGTGCCAGCACGGAATTGAACACTGAAGCTTTCTTT. Residues: CASTELNTEAFF.

The genes are TRBV3-1 and TRBJ1-2; D not resolved. Germline V gives CDR1 LGHDT, CDR2 YNNKEL (reference sequence). The CDR3 is made up of 14 amino acids. The ends were cut back, 4 bases at V and 3 bases at J, with 12 bases in the middle. The CDR3 sequence is CASSRSLQDYGYTF. As DNA, the CDR3 is TGTGCCAGCAGCCGTAGCCTACAAGACTATGGCTACACCTTC.

The table lists this clonotype with a few counts. This chain uses TRBV14 with TRBJ1-2, with D unresolved. Trimming cost V 1 base and J 7 bases, with 13 bases left between them. This CDR3 has 14 amino acids. Germline assignment: CDR1 SGHDN and CDR2 FVKESK. The CDR3 here is CASSQVRALGGYTF. The CDR3 DNA reads TGTGCCAGCAGCCAAGTTCGGGCTCTGGGTGGCTACACCTTC.

This chain uses TRBV5-1 with TRBJ2-7, with 7 nucleotides matching TRBD2. Per germline, CDR1 SGHRS and CDR2 YFSETQ. V shed 0 bases, J shed 2 bases, and the junction held 5 bases outside the gene matches. This CDR3 region has 15 residues. The CDR3 loop reads CASSLAAGATYEQYF. CDR3 nucleotide sequence: TGCGCCAGCAGCTTGGCGGCGGGAGCTACCTACGAGCAGTACTTC. The full variable domain, rest sourced from reference TRBV5-1 and TRBJ2-7, is KAGVTQTPRYLIKTRGQQVTLSCSPISGHRSVSWYQQTPGQGLQFLFEYFSETQRNKGNFPGRFSGRQFSNSRSEMNVSTLELGDSALYLCASSLAAGATYEQYFGPGTRLTVT.

This chain uses TRBV2 with TRBJ2-1, with 8 bases identical to TRBD2. The V gene's germline CDR1 is SNHLY and CDR2 FYNNEI. V trimming: 6 bases; J trimming: 2 bases; junction bases outside the gene matches: 3. The CDR3 is made up of 14 amino acids. CDR3 nucleotide sequence: TGTGCCAGCAGGGCGGGACTAGCCTACAATGAGCAGTTCTTC. Amino acid sequence: CASRAGLAYNEQFF.

The chain is built from TRBV5-4 and TRBJ1-5; D perhaps matches TRBD1 (6 bases). V was cut by 0 bases and J by 4 bases, with 14 bases left in between. The CDR3 contains 16 residues. The germline CDR1 and CDR2 sequences are SGHNT and YYREEE (reference sequence). The CDR3 DNA sequence: TGTGCCAGCAGCTTGGGGGTTGGGGGGCTTAATCAGCCCCAGCATTTT. Encoded protein: CASSLGVGGLNQPQHF.

The sample holds a few counts of this clonotype. The CDR3 nucleotides are TGTGCCAGCCGAGGGCTAGCGGATACGCAGTATTTT. Residues: CASRGLADTQYF. This chain joins TRBV11-2 and TRBJ2-3; a possible D gene is TRBD2 (6 bases). CDR3 length: 12 amino acids. CDR1 and CDR2 from the germline V gene are SGHAT and FQNNGV. V dropped 8 bases and J dropped 6 bases, with 12 bases sitting between them.

The chain has TRBV28 and TRBJ2-1, with 10 positions matching TRBD2. After removal of 3 bases from V and 3 bases from J, the junction contained 2 bases not matched to a gene. Germline V gives CDR1 MDHEN, CDR2 SYDVKM. The CDR3 length is 15 residues. The DNA of the CDR3 is TGTGCCAGCAGTTTGACTAGCGGGCACTACAATGAGCAGTTCTTC. Translation gives CASSLTSGHYNEQFF.